These T cell receptor beta chains were read from a single sample in a study of control samples from healthy donors and cancer patients. The method was immunoSEQ multiplex PCR; TCRdb's version includes in-frame clones alone and lacks a portion of them. This sample has 120,000 or so clones, with around 90% found just once. Material: blood. All receptors come from a man aged 35-49 years in good health. Each CDR3 is given with its conserved first and last residue. D genes are given only for firm matches. The listing skips clone size in some rows; elsewhere it reads once, few, many or a size class.

v_gene: TRBV7-3
d_gene: TRBD2
abundance: .
j_gene: TRBJ2-2
CDR3nt: TGTGCCAGCAGCTTAAAGGCTAGCGGGCGCCCCGGGGAGCTGTTTTTT
CDR3aa: CASSLKASGRPGELFF

v_gene: TRBV11-1
d_gene: .
abundance: .
j_gene: TRBJ1-3
CDR3nt: TGTGCCAGCAGCTTAATGGCAGATCGTGGAAACACCATATATTTT
CDR3aa: CASSLMADRGNTIYF

v_gene: TRBV7-9
d_gene: .
abundance: .
j_gene: TRBJ1-4
CDR3nt: TGTGCCAGCAGCTCCCGGGGAGCAGGGACAAAACTGTTTTTT
CDR3aa: CASSSRGAGTKLFF

v_gene: TRBV11-3
d_gene: TRBD1
abundance: .
j_gene: TRBJ2-7
CDR3nt: TGTGCCAGCAGCTCCGACCCGAGGACAGGAAGCTCCTACGAGCAGTACTTC
CDR3aa: CASSSDPRTGSSYEQYF

v_gene: TRBV4-1
d_gene: .
abundance: .
j_gene: TRBJ1-1
CDR3nt: TGCGCCAGCAGCCAAGGTTGGGTCACTGAAGCTTTCTTT
CDR3aa: CASSQGWVTEAFF

v_gene: TRBV9
d_gene: .
abundance: .
j_gene: TRBJ1-5
CDR3nt: TGTGCCAGCAGCGTAGGGATAGGGGAGGGTCAGCCCCAGCATTTT
CDR3aa: CASSVGIGEGQPQHF

v_gene: TRBV5-6
d_gene: TRBD1
abundance: .
j_gene: TRBJ2-7
CDR3nt: TGTGCCAGCAGCTTGGGGTCGGACAGGGGGCGCCGGGAGCAGTACTTC
CDR3aa: CASSLGSDRGRREQYF

v_gene: TRBV7-3
d_gene: .
abundance: once
j_gene: TRBJ1-6
CDR3nt: TGTGCCAGCAGCTCCCAATCCCAGGTGCGGCTGATTTCACCCCTCCACTTT
CDR3aa: CASSSQSQVRLISPLHF

v_gene: TRBV9
d_gene: .
abundance: .
j_gene: TRBJ2-3
CDR3nt: TGTGCCAGCAGCGTATGGCCAGGCGACGGGGATACGCAGTATTTT
CDR3aa: CASSVWPGDGDTQYF

v_gene: TRBV19
d_gene: .
abundance: .
j_gene: TRBJ1-4
CDR3nt: TGTGCCAGTAGTATTCAGGGAGGCGAAAAACTGTTTTTT
CDR3aa: CASSIQGGEKLFF

v_gene: TRBV7-8
d_gene: .
abundance: .
j_gene: TRBJ1-4
CDR3nt: TGTGCCAGCAGCTTCCAACGGACTAATCAAAAACTGTTTTTT
CDR3aa: CASSFQRTNQKLFF

v_gene: TRBV7-2
d_gene: .
abundance: .
j_gene: TRBJ2-4
CDR3nt: TGTGCCAGCAGCGTAACCGGGACAAGCCAAAACATTCAGTACTTC
CDR3aa: CASSVTGTSQNIQYF

v_gene: TRBV24-1
d_gene: .
abundance: .
j_gene: TRBJ2-5
CDR3nt: TGTGCCACCATTGGTGGCTCCCAAGAGACCCAGTACTTC
CDR3aa: CATIGGSQETQYF

v_gene: TRBV2
d_gene: .
abundance: .
j_gene: TRBJ2-7
CDR3nt: TGTGCCAGCAAACCGGACAGAAGCTCCTACGAGCAGTACTTC
CDR3aa: CASKPDRSSYEQYF

v_gene: TRBV11-3
d_gene: .
abundance: few
j_gene: TRBJ1-1
CDR3nt: TGTGCCAGCAGCTTAGGCGGGTGGGCCAAGGATGGTGTGAACACTGAAGCTTTCTTT
CDR3aa: CASSLGGWAKDGVNTEAFF

v_gene: TRBV6-5
d_gene: .
abundance: .
j_gene: TRBJ2-5
CDR3nt: TGTGCCAGCAGTTACGGATGGCAGACCCAGTACTTC
CDR3aa: CASSYGWQTQYF